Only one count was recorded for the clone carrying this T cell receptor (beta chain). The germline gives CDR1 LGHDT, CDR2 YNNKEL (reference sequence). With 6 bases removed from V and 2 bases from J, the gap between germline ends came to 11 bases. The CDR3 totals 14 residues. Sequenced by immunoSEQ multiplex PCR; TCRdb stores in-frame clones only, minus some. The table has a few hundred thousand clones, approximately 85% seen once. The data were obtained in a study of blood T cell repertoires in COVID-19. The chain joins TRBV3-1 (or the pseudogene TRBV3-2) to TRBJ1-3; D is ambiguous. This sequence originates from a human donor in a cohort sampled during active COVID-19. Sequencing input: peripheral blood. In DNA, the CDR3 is TGTGCCAGCAGTCCTGGGGAGACTGGAAACACCATATATTTT. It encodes CASSPGETGNTIYF.